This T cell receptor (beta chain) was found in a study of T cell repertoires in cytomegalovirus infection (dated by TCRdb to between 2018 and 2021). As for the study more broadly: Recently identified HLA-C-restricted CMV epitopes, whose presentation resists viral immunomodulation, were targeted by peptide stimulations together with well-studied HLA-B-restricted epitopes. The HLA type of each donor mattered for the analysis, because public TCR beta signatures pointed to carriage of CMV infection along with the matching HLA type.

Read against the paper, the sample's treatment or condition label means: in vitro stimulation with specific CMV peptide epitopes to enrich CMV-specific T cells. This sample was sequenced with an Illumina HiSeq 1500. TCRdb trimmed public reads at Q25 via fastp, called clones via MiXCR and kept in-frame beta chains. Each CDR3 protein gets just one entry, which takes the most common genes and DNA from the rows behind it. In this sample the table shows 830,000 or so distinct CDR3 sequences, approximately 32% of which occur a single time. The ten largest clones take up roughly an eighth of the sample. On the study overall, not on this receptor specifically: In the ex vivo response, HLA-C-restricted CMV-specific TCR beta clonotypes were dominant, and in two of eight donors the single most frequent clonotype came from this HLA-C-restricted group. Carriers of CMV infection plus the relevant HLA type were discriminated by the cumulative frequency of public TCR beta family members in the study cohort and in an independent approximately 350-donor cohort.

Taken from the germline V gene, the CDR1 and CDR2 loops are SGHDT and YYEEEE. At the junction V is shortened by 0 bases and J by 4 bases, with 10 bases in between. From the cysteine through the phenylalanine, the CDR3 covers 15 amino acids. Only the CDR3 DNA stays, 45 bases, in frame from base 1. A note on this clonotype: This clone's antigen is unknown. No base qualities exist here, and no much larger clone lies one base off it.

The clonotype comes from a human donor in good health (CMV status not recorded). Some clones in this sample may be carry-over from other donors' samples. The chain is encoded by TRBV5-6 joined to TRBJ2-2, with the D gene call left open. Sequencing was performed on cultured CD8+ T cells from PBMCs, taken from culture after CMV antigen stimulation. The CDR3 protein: CASSLAPVGTGELFF. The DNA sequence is TGTGCCAGCAGCTTGGCCCCGGTGGGCACCGGGGAGCTGTTTTTT.